A single count supports the clone carrying this T cell receptor (beta chain). This CDR3 has 16 amino acids. Looked up from germline, CDR1 is LGHNA and CDR2 is YSLEER. V was cut by 1 base and J by 4 bases, with 15 bases left in between. The data were obtained in a study of blood T cell repertoires in COVID-19. Assay used: immunoSEQ multiplex PCR; TCRdb lists only in-frame clones, some missing. Seen here are 110,000 or so clones, around 85% observed once, and the top ten hold about 13%. Sequencing was carried out using peripheral blood. The receptor was derived from a human donor in a cohort sampled during active COVID-19. The chain is built from TRBV4-3 and TRBJ2-3, with D perhaps TRBD2 (6 bases). This CDR3 reads CASSQGIAAGSDTQYF. In nucleotides, the CDR3 is TGCGCCAGCAGCCAAGGTATAGCAGCGGGTTCAGATACGCAGTATTTT.